This is a list of T cell receptor beta chains from one sample in a study of T cell responses to AZD1222 COVID-19 vaccine. Clones were read by immunoSEQ multiplex PCR, and TCRdb kept only the in-frame ones, dropping some. This table has about 130,000 clones, 88% appearing once. The sample here was peripheral blood, taken on day 0 of AZD1222 vaccination. Source of these receptors: an adult in good health. Both conserved end residues are part of each CDR3. The D gene is left open where the match is weak. Clone size is not always given. Where it is, it says once, few, many or a class for expanded clones.

len	j_gene	d_gene	abundance	v_gene	CDR3aa	CDR3nt
13	TRBJ1-2	.	.	TRBV27	CASSPMDDYGYTF	TGTGCCAGCAGTCCCATGGATGACTATGGCTACACCTTC
14	TRBJ2-7	TRBD1	once	TRBV5-1	CASSLEGQGYEQYF	TGCGCCAGCAGCTTGGAGGGACAGGGCTACGAGCAGTACTTC
16	TRBJ1-2	TRBD1	.	TRBV28	CASSFGTGGRYYGYTF	TGTGCCAGCAGTTTCGGGACAGGGGGCAGGTACTATGGCTACACCTTC
14	TRBJ1-2	TRBD1	.	TRBV28	CASRSGTGIYGYTF	TGTGCCAGCAGATCCGGGACAGGGATCTATGGCTACACCTTC
14	TRBJ1-1	TRBD1	.	TRBV18	CASSAQGLDTEAFF	TGTGCCAGCTCAGCACAGGGGCTTGACACTGAAGCTTTCTTT
13	TRBJ2-3	.	.	TRBV5-6	CASSFDGADTQYF	TGTGCCAGCAGCTTCGACGGGGCAGATACGCAGTATTTT
16	TRBJ2-1	TRBD2	few	TRBV19	CASSIAAGGLYNEQFF	TGTGCCAGTAGTATAGCGGCGGGAGGACTCTACAATGAGCAGTTCTTC
19	TRBJ2-1	TRBD2	.	TRBV3-1/TRBV3-2	CASSLVKSPTSGAGNEQFF	TGTGCCAGCAGCCTCGTAAAAAGTCCGACTAGCGGGGCGGGGAATGAGCAGTTCTTC
14	TRBJ2-7	TRBD1	.	TRBV30	CAWSPGTGVYEQYF	TGTGCCTGGAGTCCGGGGACAGGAGTCTACGAGCAGTACTTC
13	TRBJ1-1	.	.	TRBV7-3	CASSSTGRWEAFF	TGTGCCAGCAGCTCCACAGGGAGGTGGGAAGCTTTCTTT
14	TRBJ1-1	.	.	TRBV28	CASSLGGSNTEAFF	TGTGCCAGCAGTTTAGGGGGGTCGAACACTGAAGCTTTCTTT
12	TRBJ2-3	.	.	TRBV29-1	CSGVLAPDTQYF	TGCAGCGGCGTACTAGCTCCAGATACGCAGTATTTT
16	TRBJ2-6	.	.	TRBV7-8	CASSPGWGAGANVLTF	TGTGCCAGCAGCCCTGGATGGGGGGCTGGGGCCAACGTCCTGACTTTC
15	TRBJ2-1	TRBD2	.	TRBV5-6	CASSSGTSMLNEQFF	TGTGCCAGCAGTTCCGGGACTAGTATGTTGAATGAGCAGTTCTTC
13	TRBJ1-1	.	.	TRBV12-3/TRBV12-4	CASSFGRGVEAFF	TGTGCCAGCAGTTTTGGAAGGGGCGTCGAAGCTTTCTTT
14	TRBJ2-4	.	.	TRBV10-2	CASTRQIAKNIQYF	TGCGCCAGCACCCGACAGATCGCCAAAAACATTCAGTACTTC
14	TRBJ2-1	TRBD2	.	TRBV9	CASSVSGGGTKQFF	TGTGCCAGCAGCGTTAGCGGGGGCGGGACCAAGCAGTTCTTC